Listed below are T cell receptor beta chains from one sample, sequenced in a study of cytomegalovirus exposure and HLA in healthy donors. Profiled with immunoSEQ multiplex PCR; TCRdb holds only in-frame clones, not every one. The sample lists about 130,000 clones, about 71% seen once, with under 3.5% in the top ten. Source material: PBMCs. Receptors were obtained from a woman aged 50 to 65 in good health and CMV-seronegative. Each CDR3 is given with its conserved first and last residue. Fields, in order: V gene, clone size, J gene, D gene, CDR3 DNA, CDR3 protein. D genes are given only for firm matches. Size tells how often a clone was seen (once, few, many) or the class of an expanded clone, and some rows leave it out.

TRBV4-2	.	TRBJ2-1	.	TGTGCCAGCAGCCAAGACAGGGGCAGAAACAATGAGCAGTTCTTC	CASSQDRGRNNEQFF
TRBV7-9	.	TRBJ2-7	TRBD2	TGTTCCGTACCTAGCGGAGGGTCCTACGAGCAGTACTTC	CSVPSGGSYEQYF
TRBV11-2	.	TRBJ2-7	TRBD2	TGTGCCAGCACCAGACTAGCGGGAGGCCCCTACGAGCAGTACTTC	CASTRLAGGPYEQYF
TRBV7-9	.	TRBJ1-2	.	TGTGCCAGCAGCTTAACAGGGCAAGGAGGCTACACCTTC	CASSLTGQGGYTF
TRBV15	.	TRBJ2-2	.	TGTGCCACCAGCATGCCGCCTAGCACCGGGGAGCTGTTTTTT	CATSMPPSTGELFF
TRBV6-5	once	TRBJ2-7	TRBD2	TGTGCCAGCAGTTCCCGGGGGGGGACGGGTGCCTACGAGCAGTACTTC	CASSSRGGTGAYEQYF
TRBV29-1	few	TRBJ1-4	TRBD1	TGCAGCGTTGTGGGGACAGGATTCGAAAAACTGTTTTTT	CSVVGTGFEKLFF
TRBV2	.	TRBJ2-7	.	TGTGCCAGCACTCGAAACAGGGAAGAATTCTACGAGCAGTACTTC	CASTRNREEFYEQYF
TRBV5-1	.	TRBJ2-1	TRBD2	TGCGCCAGCAGCTTGGGGGGCGGGAGGGACAATGAGCAGTTCTTC	CASSLGGGRDNEQFF
TRBV27	.	TRBJ2-7	TRBD2	TGTGCCAGCAACGGTGTGGGTGCGGGAGACTCCTACGAGCAGTACTTC	CASNGVGAGDSYEQYF
TRBV6-1	.	TRBJ2-2	TRBD1	TGTGCCAGCAGTGAAGCTGGGACAGGGCAGACCGGGGAGCTGTTTTTT	CASSEAGTGQTGELFF
TRBV4-3	.	TRBJ1-2	.	TGCGCCAGCAGCCAAGCCTACGGGGGGACTAACTATGGCTACACCTTC	CASSQAYGGTNYGYTF
TRBV5-8	.	TRBJ2-2	TRBD2	TGTGCCAGCAGCTTGGGTAGCGGGGCACGGAGCACCGGGGAGCTGTTTTTT	CASSLGSGARSTGELFF
TRBV27	few	TRBJ1-1	TRBD1	TGTGCCAGCAGTTTATCAACCGGGACAGATCCTTTCTTT	CASSLSTGTDPFF
TRBV6-5	.	TRBJ2-7	TRBD1	TGTGCCAGCAGTTACTCACGACAGGGGAACTACGAGCAGTACTTC	CASSYSRQGNYEQYF
TRBV6-1	.	TRBJ2-5	.	TGTGCCAGCAGTGACACCCAAGGGGGGACCCAGTACTTC	CASSDTQGGTQYF
TRBV7-3	once	TRBJ2-5	TRBD2	TGTGCCAGCAGCTTAGGCGGGAGTGAGACCCAGTACTTC	CASSLGGSETQYF
TRBV2	once	TRBJ1-4	.	TGTGCCAGCTTGATGCCAGGATCGGCGGGGGCGGATTTT	CASLMPGSAGADF
TRBV5-4	.	TRBJ2-7	TRBD1	TGTGCCAGCAGCCTGACAGGGGGCACCTACGAGCAGTACTTC	CASSLTGGTYEQYF
TRBV2	.	TRBJ1-4	.	TGTGCCAGCAGGAAAGCTGGGGAGGAAAAACTGTTTTTT	CASRKAGEEKLFF
TRBV5-4	few	TRBJ2-1	TRBD1	TGTGCCAGCAGCCAAGGGACAGGGTTCAATGAGCAGTTCTTC	CASSQGTGFNEQFF
TRBV28	once	TRBJ1-3	TRBD1	TGTGCCAGCAGACATACAGGGGATGGAAACACCATATATTTT	CASRHTGDGNTIYF